A single sample is the source of the 24 T cell receptor beta chains below, sequenced in a study of CXCR3-negative and CXCR3-positive naive CD8 T cells. The authors prepared UMI-labeled TRB cDNA libraries by 5' RACE. Following a re-call of the 5' RACE reads, TCRdb has one entry per CDR3 protein and lacks DNA. The sample's table shows over 35,000 distinct CDR3 sequences. Sequencing was done on a sample of naive CXCR3- CD8+ T cells from blood. Subset in this sample: CD45RO-CCR7+CD27+CD95- naive CD8+ T cells lacking CXCR3 (TNR3-). These receptors originate from a human donor in good health. Some clones in this sample may be carry-over from other donors' samples.

This rearrangement joins TRBV20-1 to TRBJ2-7; as DNA is missing, the TRBD1 call by TCRdb cannot be tested. This CDR3 comprises 14 residues. Germline CDR1 is DFQATT and CDR2 is SNEGSKA (reference sequence). The CDR3 here is CSARARGQFYEQYF.

The chain recombines TRBV10-3 with TRBJ1-4; TCRdb designates TRBD1, a call that cannot be tested without DNA. This CDR3 spans 13 amino acids. Germline V CDR1 and CDR2: ENHRY, SYGVKD. CDR3 region: CAISERDSEKLFF.

The chain joins TRBV7-8 to TRBJ2-5; TCRdb reports TRBD1, a call that lacks DNA to check it against. CDR3 length: 12 residues. Germline CDR1 is SGHVS and CDR2 is FQNEAQ. This CDR3 is CASKQGVQTQYF.

The rearrangement joins TRBV4-1 to TRBJ1-1; TCRdb's D call, TRBD1, is unchecked because there is no DNA. Germline-derived CDR1 and CDR2 are MGHRA and YSYEKL. CDR3 length: 13 amino acids. The CDR3 protein is CASSPGQDTEAFF.

The chain combines TRBV6-4 with TRBJ2-3; TCRdb gives TRBD2 as the D gene, but with no DNA this cannot be confirmed. There are 16 residues in the CDR3. Per the germline V gene, CDR1 is MRHNA and CDR2 is SNTAGT. The CDR3 loop is CASSPRAGGGTDTQYF.

CDR3: CASSYSQGGSPLHF. The chain links TRBV6-5 to TRBJ1-6; TCRdb calls TRBD1, which cannot be checked without DNA. Germline-derived CDR1 and CDR2 are MNHEY and SVGAGI. This CDR3 spans 14 amino acids.

The chain is built from TRBV7-2 and TRBJ2-7; the TCRdb call, TRBD2, lacks DNA for checking. Germline CDR1 reads SGHTA; CDR2 reads FQGNSA. The CDR3 spans 15 residues. CDR3: CASSLAPGLEYEQYF. Drawing the rest from reference TRBV7-2 and TRBJ2-7, the complete variable domain is GAGVSQSPSNKVTEKGKDVELRCDPISGHTALYWYRQSLGQGLEFLIYFQGNSAPDKSGLPSDRFSAERTGGSVSTLTIQRTQQEDSAVYLCASSLAPGLEYEQYFGPGTRLTVT.

The chain couples TRBV12-3 or TRBV12-4 to TRBJ2-3; TCRdb designates TRBD1, a call that cannot be tested without DNA. This CDR3 region has 12 residues. CDR3: CASRPPADTQYF.

This CDR3 is CASVGGAGMNTEAFF. V is TRBV12-3 or TRBV12-4 and J is TRBJ1-1; TCRdb indicates TRBD1, and absent DNA this call remains unverified. The CDR3 extends over 15 amino acids.

The rearrangement uses TRBV7-3 and TRBJ2-1; TCRdb's D call, TRBD2, is unchecked because there is no DNA. Looked up from germline, CDR1 is SGHTA and CDR2 is FQGTGA. The CDR3 is 15 residues long. CDR3 in amino acids: CASSLGTSGINEQFF.

The V call is TRBV29-1, the J call TRBJ2-7; TCRdb picks TRBD1, but there is no DNA to check that call. CDR1 and CDR2 (germline): SQVTM, ANQGSEA. The CDR3 spans 14 residues. The CDR3 region is CSVGDEGGPYEQYF.

This chain joins TRBV7-9 and TRBJ1-5. This CDR3 region has 12 residues. Germline V gene sequence: CDR1 SEHNR, CDR2 FQNEAQ (reference sequence). CDR3 loop: CASSYQNQPQHF.

The rearrangement links TRBV9 to TRBJ2-1; TCRdb proposes TRBD2, but this gene call is untestable without DNA. Germline assignment: CDR1 SGDLS and CDR2 YYNGEE. The CDR3 covers 14 residues. This chain's CDR3 is CASSVGGSGSIKFF.

The chain joins TRBV4-3 to TRBJ1-1. The CDR3 totals 15 residues. Germline CDR1 and CDR2: LGHNA and YSLEER. The CDR3 region is CASSQDRGQNTEAFF.

By frequency, this clonotype is medium-sized. This chain joins TRBV6-4 and TRBJ2-2; the TRBD1 assignment by TCRdb is unverifiable without DNA. The CDR3 loop spans 15 amino acids. The V gene's germline CDR1 is MRHNA and CDR2 SNTAGT. CDR3: CASSNKGGGSGELFF.

The chain is built from TRBV5-1 and TRBJ2-1; TCRdb's D call of TRBD2 is untestable without DNA. CDR3 length: 15 residues. CDR1 and CDR2 (germline): SGHRS, YFSETQ. The CDR3 loop is CASSLNDRRANEQFF.

The CDR3 loop reads CASSLSRTVIAIF. The rearrangement links TRBV12-3 or TRBV12-4 to TRBJ2-2; the TCRdb D gene call, TRBD1, has no DNA to confirm it. This CDR3 region has 13 residues.

The J gene is TRBJ1-2, the V gene TRBV7-2. Germline values: CDR1 SGHTA, CDR2 FQGNSA. The CDR3 loop spans 13 amino acids. This chain's CDR3 is CASSYGDFYGYTF.

The CDR3 sequence: CASSLFGAQPQHF. The chain recombines TRBV5-4 with TRBJ1-5; TCRdb's D call of TRBD1 is untestable without DNA. This CDR3 has 13 amino acids. Germline values: CDR1 SGHNT, CDR2 YYREEE (reference sequence).

The V gene is TRBV2, the J gene TRBJ2-7; as DNA is missing, the TRBD1 call by TCRdb cannot be tested. CDR3 length: 12 residues. Germline CDR1 is SNHLY and CDR2 is FYNNEI. CDR3: CASSGTGAEQYF.

The rearrangement uses TRBV7-7 and TRBJ2-7; TCRdb indicates TRBD2, and absent DNA this call remains unverified. Per the germline V gene, CDR1 is SSHAT and CDR2 is FNYEAQ (reference sequence). The CDR3 is made up of 14 amino acids. The CDR3 protein is CASSFGTSGYEQYF.

V and J are TRBV20-1 and TRBJ2-5. Looked up from germline, CDR1 is DFQATT and CDR2 is SNEGSKA (reference sequence). The CDR3 is 15 amino acids. The CDR3 region is CSAILFVSLQETQYF.

This sequence joins TRBV28 and TRBJ2-3. In germline, CDR1 is MDHEN, CDR2 SYDVKM. The CDR3 runs 12 residues. The CDR3 spells CASNRDTDTQYF.

The chain employs TRBV7-9 and TRBJ2-3; TCRdb gives TRBD1 as the D gene, but with no DNA this cannot be confirmed. This CDR3 spans 17 amino acids. Germline CDR1 SEHNR, CDR2 FQNEAQ (reference sequence). The CDR3 loop is CASSLRERDKRADTQYF. Combining the CDR3 with reference TRBV7-9 and TRBJ2-3 gives the whole variable domain DTGVSQNPRHKITKRGQNVTFRCDPISEHNRLYWYRQTLGQGPEFLTYFQNEAQLEKSRLLSDRFSAERPKGSFSTLEIQRTEQGDSAMYLCASSLRERDKRADTQYFGPGTRLTVL.